The T cell receptor (beta chain) under discussion was sequenced for a study of human T cells and chemical hapten exposure. The CDR3 length is 15 residues. V gave up 2 bases and J gave up 4 bases, with 14 bases separating them. The germline V gene encodes CDR1 DFQATT and CDR2 SNEGSKA (reference sequence). Sample time point: patch test 1, 2 weeks after DPC sensitization. The treatment was: therapeutic diphenylcyclopropenone sensitization with weekly scalp DPC. Alopecia patients, 18 to 70 years old and DPC-suitable, served as donors. Study-wide points: High-frequency TCRs, those above 1 in 1000, stayed the same after DPC sensitization.

TCRdb recomputed calls from the RACE reads with MiXCR, one row per CDR3 protein. This table holds around 120,000 distinct CDR3 sequences, approximately 14% found once. As regards this clonotype: As yet, its antigen is unknown.

The TCR was taken from a man aged 18 to 29 with alopecia areata. Some clones in this sample may be carry-over from other donors' samples. This specimen was whole blood, taken in connection with sensitization to the hapten diphenylcyclopropenone (DPC). V usage is TRBV20-1 and J usage is TRBJ1-4; no firm D call. The CDR3 is CSARQDAIFNEKLFF. The DNA for the CDR3 is TGCAGTGCTAGACAGGACGCGATTTTTAATGAAAAACTGTTTTTT.